Below are 2 T cell receptor beta chains sequenced from a single sample in a study of cytomegalovirus exposure and HLA in healthy donors. PCR involved 60 Vbeta and 13 Jbeta primers. TCRdb keeps only in-frame clones here, not all; method: immunoSEQ multiplex PCR. The sample lists 150,000 to 200,000 clones, around three quarters occurring once. Input material: PBMCs. The receptors stem from a middle-aged man in good health and CMV-seronegative.

The V and J genes are TRBV7-8 and TRBJ2-5; TRBD2 might be the D (5 bases). In germline, CDR1 is SGHVS, CDR2 FQNEAQ. Trimming stripped 2 bases from V and 5 bases from J, with 15 bases between. This CDR3 region has 15 residues. The CDR3: CASSLRLARAETQYF. CDR3 sequence (DNA): TGTGCCAGCAGCTTACGATTAGCGAGAGCGGAGACCCAGTACTTC.

This clone was picked up one time. The chain combines TRBV4-1 with TRBJ2-2; D call uncertain. This CDR3 has 16 residues. CDR1 and CDR2 from the germline V gene are MGHRA and YSYEKL. The ends were cut back, 1 base at V and 3 bases at J, with 12 bases in the middle. In nucleotides, the CDR3 is TGCGCCAGCAGCCAAGTTTTGGTGAGAGACACCGGGGAGCTGTTTTTT. This translates into CASSQVLVRDTGELFF.